These 17 T cell receptor beta chains originate from one sample sequenced in a study of shared clonotypes between healthy human individuals. The method was immunoSEQ multiplex PCR; TCRdb's version includes in-frame clones alone and lacks a portion of them. The table lists 1,400,000 or so clones, approximately 98.5% of them singletons, with around 0.33% in the top ten. Sequencing was done on a sample of naive CD4+ T cells sorted from blood. The subset here: CD45RA+ positively selected. The receptor set was obtained from a man aged 25 to 40 in good health.

The chain links TRBV4-3 to TRBJ2-1; 8 nucleotides match TRBD1. CDR1 and CDR2 (germline): LGHNA, YSLEER. J lost 8 bases, V lost 2 bases, and 17 bases had no gene match. The CDR3 is 18 residues long. As DNA, the CDR3 is TGCGCCAGCAGCCAACGTACGGGACAGGCCGCCGCGTGGGATGAGCAGTTCTTC. Translating gives CASSQRTGQAAAWDEQFF.

This chain uses TRBV28 with TRBJ2-1; 10 bases line up with TRBD2. The germline V gene has CDR1 MDHEN and CDR2 SYDVKM. The junction had 5 bases not matched to a gene; V was cut back by 5 bases and J by 7 bases. CDR3 size: 14 residues. CDR3 in amino acids: CASSLAGVANEQFF. The CDR3 DNA sequence: TGTGCCAGCAGTCTAGCGGGAGTAGCGAATGAGCAGTTCTTC. The variable domain in full, with the rest retrieved from reference TRBV28 and TRBJ2-1, is DVKVTQSSRYLVKRTGEKVFLECVQDMDHENMFWYRQDPGLGLRLIYFSYDVKMKEKGDIPEGYSVSREKKERFSLILESASTNQTSMYLCASSLAGVANEQFFGPGTRLTVL.

The rearrangement links TRBV29-1 to TRBJ2-6, with 8 bases matching TRBD1. V shed 4 bases, J shed 2 bases, and the junction held 4 bases outside the gene matches. The CDR3 consists of 15 residues. Germline CDR1 is SQVTM and CDR2 is ANQGSEA. DNA of the CDR3: TGCAGCGTTGGAGCGACAGGGGCTGGGGCCAACGTCCTGACTTTC. Amino acids: CSVGATGAGANVLTF. Complete variable domain (other parts from reference TRBV29-1 and TRBJ2-6): SAVISQKPSRDICQRGTSLTIQCQVDSQVTMMFWYRQQPGQSLTLIATANQGSEATYESGFVIDKFPISRPNLTFSTLTVSNMSPEDSSIYLCSVGATGAGANVLTFGAGSRLTVL.

The V gene is TRBV18, the J gene TRBJ2-7, with a possible D match to TRBD2 (6 bases). This CDR3 spans 17 amino acids. Germline-derived CDR1 and CDR2 are KGHSH and LQKENI. V was cut by 1 base and J by 7 bases, with 23 bases left in between. The CDR3 is CASSPLSQGLSSGEQYF. The CDR3 DNA reads TGTGCCAGCTCACCACTCTCCCAGGGACTTTCTTCGGGGGAGCAGTACTTC.

This rearrangement joins TRBV29-1 to TRBJ2-5; 7 bases are a match to TRBD1. Unmatched junction bases numbered 11, after V lost 5 bases and J lost 2 bases. Germline assignment: CDR1 SQVTM and CDR2 ANQGSEA. This CDR3 is 15 amino acids long. This CDR3 reads CSVKVGTVTQETQYF. The CDR3 DNA reads TGCAGCGTTAAGGTTGGGACAGTTACACAAGAGACCCAGTACTTC.

The J gene is TRBJ1-1, the V gene TRBV29-1; possible D gene TRBD1, 6 bases. V lost 1 base, J lost 0 bases, and 12 bases lay in between. Germline V gene data show CDR1 as SQVTM and CDR2 as ANQGSEA. The CDR3 sequence is 15 residues long. The DNA of the CDR3 is TGCAGCGTTGAAGTTTTCACAGGGATGAACACTGAAGCTTTCTTT. This gives the protein CSVEVFTGMNTEAFF. The full variable domain, completed using reference TRBV29-1 and TRBJ1-1, is SAVISQKPSRDICQRGTSLTIQCQVDSQVTMMFWYRQQPGQSLTLIATANQGSEATYESGFVIDKFPISRPNLTFSTLTVSNMSPEDSSIYLCSVEVFTGMNTEAFFGQGTRLTVV.

The rearrangement uses TRBV7-2 and TRBJ1-1; no reliable D call. Germline CDR1 is SGHTA and CDR2 is FQGNSA. V was shortened by 0 bases and J by 1 base, with 6 bases between the two germline ends. The CDR3 is made up of 14 amino acids. The CDR3 reads CASSLALGNTEAFF. CDR3 sequence (DNA): TGTGCCAGCAGCTTAGCGCTGGGGAACACTGAAGCTTTCTTT.

The chain couples TRBV5-1 to TRBJ1-4; TRBD1 agrees at 9 bases. V shed 4 bases, J shed 8 bases, and the junction held 6 bases outside the gene matches. The germline gives CDR1 SGHRS, CDR2 YFSETQ. There are 14 residues in the CDR3. The CDR3 DNA is TGCGCCAGCAGCCCTACAGGGGGCGCGGAAAAACTGTTTTTT. The encoded protein is CASSPTGGAEKLFF.

V and J are TRBV11-2 and TRBJ2-1; 13 positions match TRBD2. The V and J ends lost 5 bases and 14 bases, in that order; junction bases with no gene match: 3. CDR3 length: 12 residues. Germline assignment: CDR1 SGHAT and CDR2 FQNNGV. The DNA for the CDR3 is TGTGCCAGCAGCAATGGACTAGCGGGAGAGTTCTTC. It translates to CASSNGLAGEFF.

This chain joins TRBV5-1 and TRBJ2-7; TRBD1 aligns across 7 bases. The germline gives CDR1 SGHRS, CDR2 YFSETQ. This CDR3 comprises 16 residues. V gave up 2 bases and J gave up 3 bases; unmatched junction bases: 11. Here the CDR3 DNA reads TGCGCCAGCAGCTTATCCGGGACAGCCTTTGTCTACGAGCAGTACTTC. Translating gives CASSLSGTAFVYEQYF.

The rearrangement links TRBV28 to TRBJ1-5; tentatively, D is TRBD1 (6 bases). Germline CDR1 reads MDHEN; CDR2 reads SYDVKM. The CDR3 is 12 amino acids. Trimming took off 6 bases at V and 11 bases at J, with 14 bases between the two ends. The CDR3 loop reads CASSPLRGSQHF. For the CDR3, the DNA is TGTGCCAGCAGCCCGTTAAGGGGGTCCCAGCATTTT. Based on the CDR3 plus reference TRBV28 and TRBJ1-5, the full variable domain is DVKVTQSSRYLVKRTGEKVFLECVQDMDHENMFWYRQDPGLGLRLIYFSYDVKMKEKGDIPEGYSVSREKKERFSLILESASTNQTSMYLCASSPLRGSQHFGDGTRLSIL.

The chain has TRBV19 and TRBJ2-2; unclear D gene. This CDR3 contains 18 residues. Trimming removed 2 bases from V and 2 bases from J, with 18 bases in between. Germline V CDR1 and CDR2: LNHDA, SQIVND (reference sequence). CDR3 DNA sequence: TGTGCCAGTAGTATAACCACAGCTCTTAGGACCAACACCGGGGAGCTGTTTTTT. Amino acid sequence: CASSITTALRTNTGELFF.

The chain uses TRBV6-1 and TRBJ2-5; D is unresolved. CDR1 MNHNS and CDR2 SASEGT come from the germline V gene. V lost 4 bases to trimming and J lost 4 bases, with 13 bases between them. This CDR3 region has 14 residues. For the CDR3, the DNA is TGTGCCAGCAGTGTAGGACCCAGTGGAGAGACCCAGTACTTC. It translates to CASSVGPSGETQYF.

The rearrangement joins TRBV5-4 to TRBJ1-2, with D possibly being TRBD1 (5 bases). The V and J ends lost 10 bases and 1 base respectively, with 20 bases between them. Germline CDR1 reads SGHNT; CDR2 reads YYREEE (reference sequence). The CDR3 length is 15 residues. The CDR3: CASRAGGGVNYGYTF. CDR3 sequence (DNA): TGTGCCTCCCGGGCTGGAGGAGGGGTTAACTATGGCTACACCTTC.

The chain carries TRBV25-1 and TRBJ1-2, with 10 bases lining up with TRBD1. Germline V gene sequence: CDR1 MGHDK, CDR2 SYGVNS. The CDR3 is 14 residues long. With V trimmed by 8 bases and J by 2 bases, 5 bases remained unmatched. The CDR3 loop is CASSGTGENYGYTF. Written as DNA, the CDR3 is TGTGCCAGCTCCGGGACAGGGGAAAACTATGGCTACACCTTC.

In its sample, this clone was seen once. Other DNA sequences in this specimen translate into the identical CDR3. The rearrangement links TRBV28 to TRBJ2-2; D remains ambiguous. The CDR3 length is 13 residues. Deletions cut 7 bases from V and 0 bases from J, with 6 bases between. Germline CDR1 MDHEN, CDR2 SYDVKM. CDR3 sequence reads: CASTQTNTGELFF. In nucleotides, the CDR3 is TGTGCCAGCACGCAGACGAACACCGGGGAGCTGTTTTTT.

The gene calls are TRBV5-1 and TRBJ2-5; D is uncertain. Trimming left V 0 bases short and J 5 bases short, with 11 bases between. The germline gives CDR1 SGHRS, CDR2 YFSETQ. The CDR3 length is 14 residues. DNA for the CDR3: TGCGCCAGCAGCTTGGCCCCTTCAAGGGAGACCCAGTACTTC. Its protein product is CASSLAPSRETQYF.